The rows below give T cell receptor beta chains drawn from one sample of a study of T cell responses to AZD1222 COVID-19 vaccine. Assay: immunoSEQ multiplex PCR; the TCRdb copy retains only in-frame clones and omits some. This sample has 90,000 to 120,000 clones, with less than 90% found just once. The material sequenced was peripheral blood, taken on day 0 of AZD1222 vaccination. The receptors derive from an adult in good health. The CDR3 runs from the conserved cysteine through the conserved F or W. Each record gives: CDR3 protein, CDR3 DNA, clone size, D gene, V gene, J gene. The D gene is left open where the match is weak. Clone size appears in some rows only: once, few, many, or a class for an expanded clone.

CASKPGPKGNTIYF	TGTGCCAGCAAACCGGGACCGAAAGGAAACACCATATATTTT	-	-	TRBV2	TRBJ1-3
CASSAPRDSNYGYTF	TGTGCCAGCAGTGCCCCCAGGGATTCTAACTATGGCTACACCTTC	-	-	TRBV6-6	TRBJ1-2
CASNNRGILDGYTF	TGTGCCAGCAATAACAGGGGAATTCTTGATGGCTACACCTTC	-	TRBD1	TRBV6-5	TRBJ1-2
CASSLQGSPLHF	TGTGCCAGTAGCCTACAGGGGTCACCCCTCCACTTT	-	TRBD1	TRBV19	TRBJ1-6
CVAGMDLSTDTQYF	TGTGTGGCAGGGATGGACCTTAGCACAGATACGCAGTATTTT	-	-	TRBV5-3	TRBJ2-3
CASNLGAGSTGELFF	TGTGCCAGCAACCTGGGGGCGGGAAGTACCGGGGAGCTGTTTTTT	-	-	TRBV6-5	TRBJ2-2
CASSPAADRGGTQYF	TGTGCCAGCAGTCCCGCGGCGGACAGGGGGGGCACTCAGTACTTC	-	TRBD1	TRBV27	TRBJ2-4
CASSPSGGLTEAFF	TGTGCCAGCAGTCCCTCCGGGGGGCTCACTGAAGCTTTCTTT	once	-	TRBV25-1	TRBJ1-1
CASSQRLETNEQYF	TGTGCCAGCAGTCAACGACTAGAGACCAACGAGCAGTACTTC	-	-	TRBV25-1	TRBJ2-7
CASSRDSLSGYTF	TGTGCCAGCAGCCGGGACAGCCTGTCTGGCTACACCTTC	-	TRBD1	TRBV6-5	TRBJ1-2
CASSSLGGYTF	TGTGCCAGCAGCTCCCTCGGGGGCTACACCTTC	-	-	TRBV7-9	TRBJ1-2
CASSPGQGEANYGYTF	TGTGCCAGCAGCCCTGGTCAGGGAGAGGCCAACTATGGCTACACCTTC	once	-	TRBV11-3	TRBJ1-2
CASSFQMDPHTGELFF	TGTGCCAGCAGCTTTCAGATGGACCCGCACACCGGGGAGCTGTTTTTT	-	-	TRBV11-1	TRBJ2-2
CASSIGQGSNQPQHF	TGTGCCAGCAGTATTGGACAGGGCAGCAATCAGCCCCAGCATTTT	-	TRBD1	TRBV28	TRBJ1-5
CASSFSDRGTYEQYF	TGTGCCAGCAGTTTTTCAGACAGGGGTACCTACGAGCAGTACTTC	-	TRBD1	TRBV27	TRBJ2-7
CASSQTQETQYF	TGCGCCAGCAGCCAAACCCAAGAGACCCAGTACTTC	-	-	TRBV4-1	TRBJ2-5